These 4 T cell receptor beta chains were all obtained from the same sample, sequenced in a study of blood T cells in healthy people across ages. Using a J-beta primer mix together with a sample-barcoded 5' primer, a second PCR was run for 7 to 11 cycles. TCRdb re-analysed the 5' RACE reads in MiXCR, keeping a single row per CDR3 protein. The table records approximately 690,000 distinct CDR3 sequences, roughly 53% of them present only once. Sequencing was performed on blood. Receptors originate from a man between 60 and 70 years old in good health.

This clonotype was detected only a few times. This may stem from a read error, because a much larger clone lies one nucleotide away. The chain joins TRBV7-9 to TRBJ2-5; 9 nucleotides agree with TRBD2. V was clipped by 2 bases and J by 11 bases; unmatched bases: 9. The germline gives CDR1 SEHNR, CDR2 FQNEAQ (reference sequence). The length of the CDR3 is 14 residues. CDR3 sequence reads: CASSLSGGTNEQYF. CDR3 coding DNA: TGTGCCAGCAGCTTAAGCGGGGGGACAAATGAGCAGTACTTC.

V and J are TRBV12-3 or TRBV12-4 and TRBJ2-1, with D unresolved. The CDR3 is 14 residues long. Trimming cost V 3 bases and J 4 bases, with 10 bases left between them. For the CDR3, the DNA is TGTGCCAGCAGTTTGGGCACAAAATACAATGAGCAGTTCTTC. Its protein is CASSLGTKYNEQFF.

This clonotype was seen more than once but under ten times. The chain has TRBV2 and TRBJ2-7; tentatively, D is TRBD2 (5 bases). Matching the DNA end better, TRBJ2-5 makes the J call doubtful. CDR3 size: 13 residues. Per the germline V gene, CDR1 is SNHLY and CDR2 is FYNNEI. Here the CDR3 DNA reads TGTGCCAGCAGGAGAGGGAGAGGGGAGACCCAGTACTTC. Its translation: CASRRGRGETQYF.

This clonotype was detected only a few times. The chain has TRBV7-2 and TRBJ2-5; possible D gene TRBD2, 6 bases. The CDR3 sequence is 15 residues long. Germline V gives CDR1 SGHTA, CDR2 FQGNSA. Trimming stripped 5 bases from V and 5 bases from J, with 18 bases between. The CDR3 spells CASSGGGGAQETQYF. The CDR3, as DNA: TGTGCCAGCAGCGGGGGAGGTGGGGCCCAGGAGACCCAGTACTTC.